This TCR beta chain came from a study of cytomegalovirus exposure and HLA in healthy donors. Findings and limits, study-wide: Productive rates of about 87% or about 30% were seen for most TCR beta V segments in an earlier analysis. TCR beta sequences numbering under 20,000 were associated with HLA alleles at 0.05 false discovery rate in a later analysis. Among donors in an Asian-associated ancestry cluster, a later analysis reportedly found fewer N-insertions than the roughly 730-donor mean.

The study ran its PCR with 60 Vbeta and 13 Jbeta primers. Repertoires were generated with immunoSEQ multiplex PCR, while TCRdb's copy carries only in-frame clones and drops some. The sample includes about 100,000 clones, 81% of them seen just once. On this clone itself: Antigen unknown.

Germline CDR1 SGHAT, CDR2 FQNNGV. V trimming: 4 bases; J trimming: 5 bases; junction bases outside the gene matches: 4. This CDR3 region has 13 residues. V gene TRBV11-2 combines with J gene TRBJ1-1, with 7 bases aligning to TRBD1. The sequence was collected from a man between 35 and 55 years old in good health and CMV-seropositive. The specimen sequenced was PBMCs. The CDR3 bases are TGTGCCAGCAGCTCTGACAGGGAAACTGAAGCTTTCTTT. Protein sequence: CASSSDRETEAFF.